The clone carrying this TCR beta chain was picked up one time. Its antigen is not known. In germline, CDR1 is MGHDK, CDR2 SYGVNS. The CDR3 sequence is 14 residues long. The V end lost 1 base, the J end lost 5 bases, and 10 bases lay between the germline ends. 5'RACE template switching produced TCR cDNA carrying a universal primer site and UMIs. One entry per CDR3 protein, called by TCRdb with MiXCR from the 5' RACE reads. The sample contains just under 600,000 distinct CDR3 sequences, about 13% of which appear only once. These data are taken from a study of T cells after yellow fever vaccination. Study conclusions and caveats: There was a possibility that FACS-sorted repertoires contained abundant clonotypes contaminating from the bulk population. Clones that expanded after primary vaccination mostly reappeared after the booster (roughly 96% CD4, 70% to 90% CD8).

V gene TRBV25-1 combines with J gene TRBJ2-3, with D possibly being TRBD2 (5 bases). The sequence derives from a man aged 25-40 years who received the YFV17D yellow fever vaccine. The specimen was PBMCs, collected on the day of the yellow fever booster vaccination. DNA of the CDR3: TGTGCCAGCAGTGAATCCGGACTCGGAGATACGCAGTATTTT. Amino acids: CASSESGLGDTQYF. Drawing the rest from reference TRBV25-1 and TRBJ2-3, the complete variable domain is EADIYQTPRYLVIGTGKKITLECSQTMGHDKMYWYQQDPGMELHLIHYSYGVNSTEKGDLSSESTVSRIRTEHFPLTLESARPSHTSQYLCASSESGLGDTQYFGPGTRLTVL.